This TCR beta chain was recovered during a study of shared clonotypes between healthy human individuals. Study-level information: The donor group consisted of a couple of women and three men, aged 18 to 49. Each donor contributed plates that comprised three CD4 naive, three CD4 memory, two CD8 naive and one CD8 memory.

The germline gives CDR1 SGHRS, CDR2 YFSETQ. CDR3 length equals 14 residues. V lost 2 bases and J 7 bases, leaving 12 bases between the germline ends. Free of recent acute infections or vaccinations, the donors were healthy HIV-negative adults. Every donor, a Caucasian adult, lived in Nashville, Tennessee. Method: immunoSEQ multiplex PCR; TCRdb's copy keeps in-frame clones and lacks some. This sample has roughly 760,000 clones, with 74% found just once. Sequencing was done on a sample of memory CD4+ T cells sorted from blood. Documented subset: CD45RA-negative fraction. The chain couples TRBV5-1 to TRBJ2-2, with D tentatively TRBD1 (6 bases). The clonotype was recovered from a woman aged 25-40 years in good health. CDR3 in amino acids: CASSLSGADGELFF. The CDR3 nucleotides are TGCGCCAGCAGCTTATCAGGGGCTGACGGGGAGCTGTTTTTT.